The 9 T cell receptor beta chains listed next were all sequenced from one sample in a study of PD-1 blockade in classical Hodgkin lymphoma. The method was immunoSEQ multiplex PCR; TCRdb's version includes in-frame clones alone and lacks a portion of them. The sample holds almost 15,000 clones; about 89% are singletons and the top ten take approximately 18%. Regarding time point: cycle 4 day 1 (C4D1), after 6 weeks of nivolumab. Relapses following autologous stem cell transplantation were seen in all patients, with brentuximab vedotin exposure varying. Through magnetic negative selection, CD8+ T cells were separated from PBMCs that had been thawed. The sequenced sample was CD8+ T cells from blood, obtained before the fourth cycle of nivolumab. The receptors originated from a human donor with classical Hodgkin lymphoma.

The chain recombines TRBV21-1 with TRBJ1-2. TRBV21-1 is tagged as a pseudogene. The CDR3 is 12 residues long. The CDR3 here is CASSKICRGYTF. The CDR3 bases are TGTGCCAGCAGCAAAATCTGCCGGGGCTACACCTTC.

The V gene is TRBV28, the J gene TRBJ2-7, with TRBD2 matching 7 bases. Unmatched junction bases numbered 4, after V lost 3 bases and J lost 2 bases. Germline V gene data show CDR1 as MDHEN and CDR2 as SYDVKM. CDR3 length: 14 amino acids. CDR3 DNA sequence: TGTGCCAGCAGTTTTTCTAGCGGACCCTACGAGCAGTACTTC. Protein product: CASSFSSGPYEQYF.

This chain joins TRBV28 and TRBJ2-7; D remains ambiguous. This CDR3 region has 18 residues. CDR1 MDHEN and CDR2 SYDVKM come from the germline V gene. V lost 3 bases and J 4 bases, leaving 25 bases between the germline ends. The CDR3 loop reads CASSFLMGSPSRSYEQYF. The DNA for the CDR3 is TGTGCCAGCAGTTTTTTGATGGGCAGCCCATCTAGGTCTTACGAGCAGTACTTC.

This clone was found once. The chain is built from TRBV21-1 and TRBJ1-2. TRBV21-1 is a pseudogene. The CDR3 loop spans 13 amino acids. The CDR3 sequence: CAPVEGHICGYTF. CDR3 DNA: TGTGCTCCCGTGGAGGGACATATCTGTGGCTACACCTTC.

The chain combines TRBV28 with TRBJ2-7; TRBD1 might be the D (6 bases). The germline V and J ends were trimmed by 6 bases and 3 bases, with 21 bases remaining between them. CDR3 size: 16 residues. The germline V gene encodes CDR1 MDHEN and CDR2 SYDVKM. CDR3: CASSLKGGGGFYEQYF. The CDR3, as DNA: TGTGCCAGCAGCTTAAAAGGGGGTGGTGGCTTCTACGAGCAGTACTTC.

J is TRBJ2-7 and V is TRBV18; D is uncertain. CDR3 length: 11 residues. Germline V gives CDR1 KGHSH, CDR2 LQKENI. Between the trimmed V and J ends, which lost 3 bases and 4 bases, there was a span of 4 bases. Written as DNA, the CDR3 is TGTGCCAGCTCACCGAGGTACGAGCAGTACTTC. Translation gives CASSPRYEQYF.

This rearrangement joins TRBV29-1 to TRBJ2-1, with unresolved D. Between the trimmed V and J ends, which lost 4 bases and 8 bases, there was a span of 15 bases. Germline CDR1 reads SQVTM; CDR2 reads ANQGSEA. The CDR3 runs to 13 residues. This CDR3 reads CSVVYGVIDEQFF. The CDR3 DNA sequence: TGCAGCGTTGTATATGGGGTCATCGATGAGCAGTTCTTC.

The chain uses TRBV27 and TRBJ2-1; D tentatively fits TRBD1 or TRBD2 (9 bases each). Germline lookup yields CDR1 MNHEY and CDR2 SMNVEV (reference sequence). V gave up 2 bases and J gave up 9 bases, with 29 bases separating them. This CDR3 is built from 19 residues. The chain's CDR3 is CASSLESLAGRWTGVEQFF. Written as DNA, the CDR3 is TGTGCCAGCAGTTTAGAGTCCCTAGCGGGACGTTGGACAGGGGTTGAGCAGTTCTTC.

The V gene is TRBV7-3, the J gene TRBJ2-6; perhaps TRBD1 as D (6 bases). Germline V gives CDR1 SGHTA, CDR2 FQGTGA. V dropped 1 base and J dropped 2 bases, with 24 bases sitting between them. This CDR3 comprises 21 residues. The CDR3 DNA reads TGTGCCAGCAGCTTAAATCCCTCCCCCGCCAGGGGCTCAACTGGGGCCAACGTCCTGACTTTC. It is translated as CASSLNPSPARGSTGANVLTF.